Relative to its sample, the clone carrying this TCR delta chain is medium-sized (0.01 to 0.1%). TCRdb re-processed the reads via CATT. The sample carries 2,200 or so delta-chain clones, around 1.5% recorded once. The sample belongs to a study of gamma-delta chains in newborns, infants, children. The wider study: Microbial exposure reportedly drives polyclonal innate γδ T cell expansion after birth.

Germline V gene lookup returns CDR1 TVYSNPD and CDR2 GDNSRS (reference sequence). Between the trimmed V and J ends, which lost 1 base and 4 bases, there was a span of 28 bases. This CDR3 is built from 18 residues. V gene TRDV3 combines with J gene TRDJ1, with D perhaps matching TRDD2 or TRDD3 (6 bases each). The J gene is not listed in TCRdb, so it was assigned here from a DNA match to germline. The source is a child who was a newborn, infant or young child, either healthy, febrile or measles-vaccinated (not recorded which). The sample consisted of blood. The CDR3 reads CAFTRSYKWRIQGDKLIF. In DNA, the CDR3 is TGTGCCTTTACACGGTCCTACAAGTGGCGGATACAGGGCGATAAACTCATCTTT.